The next 27 T cell receptor beta chains were all read from a single sample in a study of T cells in women clearing cervical HPV infection. This table comes from immunoSEQ multiplex PCR, and its TCRdb copy is limited to in-frame clones, with some not included. This sample's clone table lists roughly 13,000 clones. The sequenced sample was blood buffy coat. The receptors here all came from a woman between 18 and 70 years old with a cervical HPV16 infection that either progressed to CIN3+ or cleared (not recorded which).

For this clone: Sequencing ends 3 residues short of the CDR3 end; the germline J gene provides the rest. The V call is TRBV7-3, the J call TRBJ2-3, with D hard to call. Germline V gives CDR1 SGHTA, CDR2 FQGTGA. Trimming left V 2 bases short and J 2 bases short, with 5 bases between. CDR3 length equals 13 residues. CDR3 protein: CASSLRNTDTQYF. The sequenced CDR3 bases are TGTGCCAGCAGCTTACGTAACACAGATACG. The full variable domain, rest sourced from reference TRBV7-3 and TRBJ2-3, is GAGVSQTPSNKVTEKGKYVELRCDPISGHTALYWYRQSLGQGPEFLIYFQGTGAADDSGLPNDRFFAVRPEGSVSTLKIQRTERGDSAVYLCASSLRNTDTQYFGPGTRLTVL.

As to this clone: The CDR3 end lies 3 residues beyond the end of the read and is filled in from the germline J gene. This sample includes further DNA sequences coding for the same CDR3. The chain uses TRBV10-3 and TRBJ1-3; tentative D call: TRBD1 (6 bases). The CDR3 is 14 amino acids. CDR1 and CDR2 from the germline V gene are ENHRY and SYGVKD. The covered CDR3 bases are TGTGCCATCAGTGAGGACTTTATTAGGGGGACG. It yields the protein CAISEDFIRGT. The whole CDR3 reads CAISEDFIRGTIYF.

Notes on this clone: The sequence runs out 3 residues before the end of the CDR3; the remainder is reconstructed from the germline J gene. The V gene is TRBV7-7, the J gene TRBJ2-3; possible D gene TRBD1, 7 bases. Germline V gene lookup returns CDR1 SSHAT and CDR2 FNYEAQ (reference sequence). The CDR3 has 17 residues. CDR3 region: CASSLGGGARGRETQYF. CDR3 bases read: TGTGCCAGCAGCTTAGGAGGAGGGGCCAGGGGGAGAGAGACG.

In the case of this clone: Read coverage stops 3 residues before the CDR3 terminus; the germline J gene supplies the remainder. The chain has TRBV18 and TRBJ2-4; tentatively, D is TRBD1 (8 bases). The CDR3 sequence is 16 residues long. Looked up from germline, CDR1 is KGHSH and CDR2 is LQKENI. The part of the CDR3 DNA that was read is TGTGCCAGCTCACCACCGGCTACAGGGGGGGGCTATGGT. Translated: CASSPPATGGGYG. The whole CDR3 region reads CASSPPATGGGYGQYF. The variable domain in full, with the rest retrieved from reference TRBV18 and TRBJ2-4, is NAGVMQNPRHLVRRRGQEARLRCSPMKGHSHVYWYRQLPEEGLKFMVYLQKENIIDESGMPKERFSAEFPKEGPSILRIQQVVRGDSAAYFCASSPPATGGGYGQYFGAGTRLSVL.

A word on this clone: The read falls 3 residues short of the CDR3 end, and the missing part is taken from the germline J gene. The chain carries TRBV15 and TRBJ2-7; TRBD2 agrees at 7 bases. The V gene's germline CDR1 is LNHNV and CDR2 YYDKDF (reference sequence). This CDR3 is built from 16 residues. The J segment lost 0 bases and the V segment lost 0 bases, leaving 5 bases of the junction unmatched. CDR3 DNA (partial): TGTGCCACCAGCAGAGATTGGGGGGGTTCCTCCTACGAG. This translates into CATSRDWGGSSYE. The full CDR3 is CATSRDWGGSSYEQYF.

A note on this clone: The CDR3 end lies 3 residues beyond the end of the read and is filled in from the germline J gene. The chain has TRBV7-9 and TRBJ1-2; D is perhaps TRBD1 (6 bases). Germline CDR1 reads SEHNR; CDR2 reads FQNEAQ (reference sequence). This CDR3 contains 14 residues. The CDR3: CASSRPGHHYDYTF. Partial CDR3 DNA: TGTGCCAGCAGCCGGCCGGGACACCACTACGAC.

In the case of this clone: The read falls 3 residues short of the CDR3 end, and the missing part is taken from the germline J gene. The V and J genes are TRBV28 and TRBJ2-1; 12 nucleotides line up with TRBD2. Germline trimming cut 5 bases from V and 3 bases from J; bases unmatched to any gene: 2. CDR3 length: 15 residues. Per germline, CDR1 MDHEN and CDR2 SYDVKM. CDR3 DNA, as far as it was read: TGTGCCAGCAGTCTAGCGGGAGGGCACTACAATGAG. This sequence encodes CASSLAGGHYNE. The whole CDR3 sequence reads CASSLAGGHYNEQFF.

About this clone itself: The read comes to an end 3 residues before the CDR3 does, leaving the germline J gene to fill in the end. The chain recombines TRBV7-2 with TRBJ2-6, with D hard to call. Trimming shortened V by 5 bases and J by 4 bases, and 9 bases separated the two germline ends. Looked up from germline, CDR1 is SGHTA and CDR2 is FQGNSA. The CDR3 is made up of 14 amino acids. CDR3 DNA, as far as it was read: TGTGCCAGCAGCCCTCGTATCGGGGCCAACGTC. Amino acids: CASSPRIGANV. The entire CDR3 is CASSPRIGANVLTF. Full variable domain (missing parts from reference TRBV7-2 and TRBJ2-6): GAGVSQSPSNKVTEKGKDVELRCDPISGHTALYWYRQSLGQGLEFLIYFQGNSAPDKSGLPSDRFSAERTGGSVSTLTIQRTQQEDSAVYLCASSPRIGANVLTFGAGSRLTVL.

As for this clone: The read terminates 3 residues ahead of where the CDR3 ends, so the germline J gene completes it. The J gene is TRBJ1-2, the V gene TRBV19; D is possibly TRBD1 (5 bases). CDR1 LNHDA and CDR2 SQIVND come from the germline V gene (reference sequence). This CDR3 contains 13 residues. CDR3 DNA, as far as it was read: TGTGCCAGTAGTGCCCAGGGTACAGATACC. Its translation: CASSAQGTDT. The complete CDR3 protein is CASSAQGTDTYTF.

A remark on this clone: The CDR3 end falls 3 residues outside the read, so it is completed with the germline J gene. The rearrangement joins TRBV7-2 to TRBJ2-5; 7 bases map to TRBD1. There are 14 residues in the CDR3. V lost 7 bases, J lost 6 bases, and 11 bases stayed unmatched. Germline loops: CDR1 SGHTA, CDR2 FQGNSA. CDR3 loop: CASNTIRGRKTQYF. The DNA read from the CDR3 is TGTGCCAGCAATACTATCAGGGGGAGAAAGACC.

About this clone itself: From the germline J gene comes the end of the CDR3, since the read stops 3 residues before it. This rearrangement joins TRBV18 to TRBJ2-2, with 7 bases matching TRBD1. The V gene's germline CDR1 is KGHSH and CDR2 LQKENI. V gave up 5 bases and J gave up 0 bases; unmatched junction bases: 6. The CDR3 has 16 amino acids. CDR3 DNA, as far as it was read: TGTGCCAGCTCAGATACTACAGGGGCGAACACCGGGGAG. Translated, it gives CASSDTTGANTGE. The full CDR3 is CASSDTTGANTGELFF. The full variable domain, completed using reference TRBV18 and TRBJ2-2, is NAGVMQNPRHLVRRRGQEARLRCSPMKGHSHVYWYRQLPEEGLKFMVYLQKENIIDESGMPKERFSAEFPKEGPSILRIQQVVRGDSAAYFCASSDTTGANTGELFFGEGSRLTVL.

As to this clone: Read coverage stops 3 residues before the CDR3 terminus; the germline J gene supplies the remainder. In the same sample, other DNA sequences code for this CDR3. V and J are TRBV24-1 and TRBJ2-3; 8 nucleotides align to TRBD1. Germline assignment: CDR1 KGHDR and CDR2 SFDVKD. The CDR3 contains 15 residues. Trimming removed 4 bases from V and 3 bases from J; junction bases left unmatched: 5. The CDR3 here is CATSDPRQGTDTQYF. The DNA read from the CDR3 is TGTGCCACCAGTGACCCTCGACAGGGGACAGATACG.

For this clone: The read terminates 3 residues ahead of where the CDR3 ends, so the germline J gene completes it. The chain uses TRBV15 and TRBJ2-1, with 8 positions matching TRBD2. Germline V gene data show CDR1 as LNHNV and CDR2 as YYDKDF (reference sequence). J was trimmed by 5 bases and V by 0 bases; bases with no gene match: 12. The CDR3 consists of 18 residues. CDR3 DNA, as far as it was read: TGTGCCACCAGCAGAGATCTCGGGCCGAGCGGGGGCCACAATGAG. It specifies CATSRDLGPSGGHNE. The CDR3, in full, reads CATSRDLGPSGGHNEQFF. Complete variable domain (other parts from reference TRBV15 and TRBJ2-1): DAMVIQNPRYQVTQFGKPVTLSCSQTLNHNVMYWYQQKSSQAPKLLFHYYDKDFNNEADTPDNFQSRRPNTSFCFLDIRSPGLGDTAMYLCATSRDLGPSGGHNEQFFGPGTRLTVL.

On this clone: The CDR3 end is not reached by the read, which stops 3 residues before it; the germline J gene fills it in. The gene calls are TRBV7-6 and TRBJ2-7; a possible D gene is TRBD2 (5 bases). Trimming pared 1 base from V and 2 bases from J, leaving 9 bases between. CDR1 and CDR2 (germline): SGHVS, FNYEAQ. CDR3 length: 14 amino acids. This chain's CDR3 is CASSLDPGTYEQYF. Incomplete CDR3 DNA: TGTGCCAGCAGCTTAGACCCGGGGACCTACGAG.

Remarks on this clone: Read data end 3 residues before the CDR3 end; the end is taken from the germline J gene. The chain employs TRBV6-2 or TRBV6-3 and TRBJ2-1, with D possibly TRBD2 on 5 matching bases. CDR1 and CDR2 from the germline V gene are MNHEY and SVGEGT. V was shortened by 0 bases and J by 7 bases, with 7 bases between the two germline ends. This CDR3 comprises 13 residues. CDR3 amino acids: CASSYSVANEQFF. The covered CDR3 bases are TGTGCCAGCAGTTACTCGGTAGCGAATGAG.

For this clone: The CDR3 goes on 3 residues after the read ends, and that part is filled in from the germline J gene. The chain recombines TRBV2 with TRBJ1-5; tentative D call: TRBD1 (5 bases). Germline assignment: CDR1 SNHLY and CDR2 FYNNEI. V lost 5 bases to trimming and J lost 7 bases, with 15 bases between them. The CDR3 runs 14 residues. Here the CDR3 reads CASSSGIARQPQHF. Partial CDR3 DNA: TGTGCCAGCAGTTCAGGGATAGCCCGCCAGCCC.

As concerns this clone: The observed sequence ends 3 residues before the CDR3 terminus, with the missing tail filled in from the germline J gene. V usage is TRBV7-6 and J usage is TRBJ2-2; the match to TRBD1 covers 10 bases. CDR1 SGHVS and CDR2 FNYEAQ come from the germline V gene. The CDR3 consists of 17 residues. The covered CDR3 bases are TGTGCCAGCAGCCTTACGGGACAGGGGCTTACTAATGAAAAG. It is translated as CASSLTGQGLTNEK. The CDR3 in its entirety is CASSLTGQGLTNEKLFF.

With respect to this clone: With the read ending 3 residues before the CDR3 end, the germline J gene is used to fill in that end. The V call is TRBV7-2, the J call TRBJ2-3; weak D call: TRBD2 (6 bases). The CDR3 consists of 15 residues. CDR1 is SGHTA and CDR2 is FQGNSA in the germline V gene. Trimming shortened V by 5 bases and J by 2 bases, and 14 bases separated the two germline ends. The CDR3: CASSKGLAPTDTQYF. CDR3 DNA, as far as it was read: TGTGCCAGCAGCAAGGGGCTAGCGCCCACAGATACG. The variable domain in full, with the rest retrieved from reference TRBV7-2 and TRBJ2-3, is GAGVSQSPSNKVTEKGKDVELRCDPISGHTALYWYRQSLGQGLEFLIYFQGNSAPDKSGLPSDRFSAERTGGSVSTLTIQRTQQEDSAVYLCASSKGLAPTDTQYFGPGTRLTVL.

Comment on this clone: The read halts 3 residues ahead of the CDR3 end, with the missing end drawn from the germline J gene. The chain is built from TRBV28 and TRBJ1-1; a weak D match, TRBD1 (6 bases). This CDR3 contains 14 residues. Germline CDR1 and CDR2: MDHEN and SYDVKM. The sequenced CDR3 bases are TGTGCCAGCAGTCCATCCGGAACAGGGACGAGA. Translation: CASSPSGTGTR. The CDR3, in full, reads CASSPSGTGTRAFF.

In regard to this clone: Read coverage stops 3 residues before the CDR3 terminus; the germline J gene supplies the remainder. The V call is TRBV5-1, the J call TRBJ2-1, with D possibly being TRBD2 (5 bases). The ends were cut back, 3 bases at V and 0 bases at J, with 13 bases in the middle. The CDR3 spans 16 residues. Germline loops: CDR1 SGHRS, CDR2 YFSETQ. The CDR3 sequence is CASSSLASSSYNEQFF. The covered CDR3 bases are TGCGCCAGCAGCTCCCTAGCATCCAGCTCCTACAATGAG.

As for this clone: The CDR3 extends 3 residues past the end of the read, so its final part is completed from the germline J gene. The genes are TRBV2 and TRBJ2-1, with D hard to call. Between the trimmed V and J ends, which lost 1 base and 4 bases, there was a span of 5 bases. CDR1 is SNHLY and CDR2 is FYNNEI in the germline V gene. The CDR3 is 13 residues long. CDR3 DNA, as far as it was read: TGTGCCAGCAGTGAAGGCGTGTACAATGAG. Amino acids: CASSEGVYNE. The whole CDR3 is CASSEGVYNEQFF.

Regarding this clone: The CDR3 extends 3 residues past the end of the read, so its final part is completed from the germline J gene. This rearrangement joins TRBV5-1 to TRBJ2-5, with 7 bases aligning to TRBD1. CDR1 is SGHRS, CDR2 YFSETQ, per germline. Unmatched junction bases numbered 0, after V lost 3 bases and J lost 4 bases. The CDR3 length is 12 residues. CDR3 amino acids: CASSSGGETQYF. The sequenced part of the CDR3 DNA is TGCGCCAGCAGCTCAGGGGGAGAGACC.

Notes on this clone: The read terminates 3 residues before the CDR3 end, so the remaining end is supplied by the germline J gene. The gene calls are TRBV5-5 and TRBJ1-5; D perhaps matches TRBD1 (5 bases). CDR1 SGHKS and CDR2 YYEKEE come from the germline V gene (reference sequence). The CDR3 has 15 amino acids. V lost 0 bases and J lost 3, with 10 bases in between. CDR3 DNA (partial): TGTGCCAGCAGCTTGGGGGCAGGACACAATCAGCCC. Its protein is CASSLGAGHNQP. The CDR3 as a whole reads CASSLGAGHNQPQHF.

With regard to this clone: The DNA ends 3 residues before the CDR3 does, and the rest of the CDR3 is filled in from the germline J gene. The gene calls are TRBV18 and TRBJ1-1; D might be TRBD1 (6 bases). Germline-derived CDR1 and CDR2 are KGHSH and LQKENI. This CDR3 has 18 residues. Trimming cost V 3 bases and J 0 bases, with 20 bases left between them. CDR3 region: CASSPVGTGRGMNTEAFF. The part of the CDR3 DNA that was read is TGTGCCAGCTCACCCGTGGGAACAGGGAGGGGGATGAACACTGAA.

Regarding this clone: The CDR3 goes on 3 residues after the read ends, and that part is filled in from the germline J gene. The V call is TRBV28, the J call TRBJ2-7; TRBD1 matches at 8 bases. The germline V gene has CDR1 MDHEN and CDR2 SYDVKM. V was clipped by 8 bases and J by 2 bases; unmatched bases: 8. The CDR3 sequence is 14 residues long. CDR3 bases read: TGTGCCAGCGGAGCAGGGGGCGACGCCTACGAG. It codes for CASGAGGDAYE. The full-length CDR3 reads as CASGAGGDAYEQYF.

About this clone itself: The CDR3 end is not reached by the read, which stops 3 residues before it; the germline J gene fills it in. This sequence joins TRBV5-1 and TRBJ2-2; a weak D match, TRBD2 (5 bases). Germline CDR1 is SGHRS and CDR2 is YFSETQ. There are 16 residues in the CDR3. Trimming pared 2 bases from V and 1 base from J, leaving 12 bases between. The sequenced CDR3 bases are TGCGCCAGCAGCTTAGGTCGGGGATGGAACACCGGGGAG. Translating gives CASSLGRGWNTGE. The whole CDR3 reads CASSLGRGWNTGELFF. The full variable domain, its missing parts supplied by reference TRBV5-1 and TRBJ2-2, is KAGVTQTPRYLIKTRGQQVTLSCSPISGHRSVSWYQQTPGQGLQFLFEYFSETQRNKGNFPGRFSGRQFSNSRSEMNVSTLELGDSALYLCASSLGRGWNTGELFFGEGSRLTVL.

With respect to this clone: Read data end 3 residues before the CDR3 end; the end is taken from the germline J gene. The sample carries other DNA sequences with the same CDR3. This chain connects TRBV2 to TRBJ1-3; no clear D gene. The CDR3 has 15 amino acids. Germline-derived CDR1 and CDR2 are SNHLY and FYNNEI. Trimming stripped 6 bases from V and 5 bases from J, with 17 bases between. CDR3 DNA, as far as it was read: TGTGCCAGCAGGAACGGACTGTCGGCAAGAAACACC. Translation: CASRNGLSARNT. In full, the CDR3 reads CASRNGLSARNTIYF.